This TCR beta chain came from a study of cytomegalovirus exposure and HLA in healthy donors. At the time of sampling, donors were nominally healthy, though unrecorded immune exposures were likely. A word on this clone: Its specificity is unknown.

CDR1 is LGHNA and CDR2 is YNFKEQ in the germline V gene. This CDR3 has 16 residues. V was pared by 4 bases and J by 2 bases, with 7 bases of the junction left unmatched. 13 Jbeta primers and 60 Vbeta primers were used for the PCR. Profiling relied on immunoSEQ multiplex PCR, and the TCRdb table lists in-frame clones only, not all of them. The data show roughly 230,000 clones, 78% seen once. Study findings and constraints: Upon later analysis, HLA-associated TCR beta chains proved more clonally expanded than other, equally common chains.

The sample comprised PBMCs. The receptor was isolated from a boy younger than 18 in good health and CMV-seronegative. The chain links TRBV4-2 to TRBJ2-3; 9 bases agree with TRBD2. The CDR3: CASSRGLANPTDTQYF. The CDR3 nucleotides read TGTGCCAGCAGCCGCGGACTAGCGAACCCCACAGATACGCAGTATTTT.